These T cell receptor beta chains were read from a single sample in a study of CD8 T cells in ankylosing spondylitis. TCRdb redid the calling of the 5' RACE reads with MiXCR, one entry per CDR3 protein. The repertoire holds 350,000 to 400,000 distinct CDR3 sequences, approximately 22% seen once, with around 12% in the top ten. The source material was blood, either unsorted or a sorted T cell fraction (not recorded which). All receptors derive from a male donor with ankylosing spondylitis or in good health (not recorded which). Both conserved end residues are part of each CDR3. The D gene is left open where the match is weak. Not every row has a clone size; where given, it reads once, few, many or a size class.

D gene: TRBD1; V gene: TRBV14; clone size: NA; J gene: TRBJ2-1; CDR3 DNA: TGTGCCAGCAGCCCGACAAGCCGGACAGGGAATGCTTGGGTGGGAGATGAGCAGTTCTTC; CDR3 protein: CASSPTSRTGNAWVGDEQFF
D gene: NA; V gene: TRBV28; clone size: few; J gene: TRBJ2-1; CDR3 DNA: TGTGCCAGCCAATCCCCGAGGTACAATGAGCAGTTCTTC; CDR3 protein: CASQSPRYNEQFF
D gene: TRBD1; V gene: TRBV11-2; clone size: NA; J gene: TRBJ2-5; CDR3 DNA: TGTGCCAGCAGCTTAGTTGGGACAGGGGCAGTCCAAGAGACCCAGTACTTC; CDR3 protein: CASSLVGTGAVQETQYF
D gene: NA; V gene: TRBV9; clone size: few; J gene: TRBJ2-3; CDR3 DNA: TGTGCCAGCAGCGTAGGGGCAGGGTCCGATACGCAGTATTTT; CDR3 protein: CASSVGAGSDTQYF
D gene: NA; V gene: TRBV29-1; clone size: many; J gene: TRBJ2-1; CDR3 DNA: TGCAGCGTTGAAGATCGATCAGAAAACAATGAGCAGTTCTTC; CDR3 protein: CSVEDRSENNEQFF
D gene: NA; V gene: TRBV25-1; clone size: NA; J gene: TRBJ2-6; CDR3 DNA: TGTGCCAGCAGTGCCGGGGCCAACGTCCTGACTTTC; CDR3 protein: CASSAGANVLTF
D gene: TRBD2; V gene: TRBV7-6; clone size: NA; J gene: TRBJ2-5; CDR3 DNA: TGTGCCAGCAGCTACCTGGGAGGGGAAGAGACCCAGTACTTC; CDR3 protein: CASSYLGGEETQYF
D gene: TRBD2; V gene: TRBV25-1; clone size: NA; J gene: TRBJ2-5; CDR3 DNA: TGTGCCAGCAGTGAATATGGGGCTAGCGGAGGGTCAGAGACCCAGTACTTC; CDR3 protein: CASSEYGASGGSETQYF
D gene: NA; V gene: TRBV4-1; clone size: few; J gene: TRBJ2-2; CDR3 DNA: TGCGCCAGCAAAATAGGAAACACCGGGGAGCTGTTTTTT; CDR3 protein: CASKIGNTGELFF
D gene: TRBD2; V gene: TRBV19; clone size: NA; J gene: TRBJ2-1; CDR3 DNA: TGTGCCAGTAGTATGCCTAGCGGGGGGGATTGGGAGCAGTTCTTC; CDR3 protein: CASSMPSGGDWEQFF
D gene: NA; V gene: TRBV7-6; clone size: NA; J gene: TRBJ2-3; CDR3 DNA: TGTGCCAGCAGACTTAGACGGGACGGACTTACAGATACGCAGTATTTT; CDR3 protein: CASRLRRDGLTDTQYF
D gene: TRBD2; V gene: TRBV5-6; clone size: NA; J gene: TRBJ2-5; CDR3 DNA: TGTGCCAGCAGCTTAAATGTGCGGGAGGGGGAAGAGACCCAGTACTTC; CDR3 protein: CASSLNVREGEETQYF
D gene: TRBD1; V gene: TRBV5-8; clone size: few; J gene: TRBJ1-1; CDR3 DNA: TGTGCCAGCCTCCCCGCAGGGGGATCGAGCGACACTGAAGCTTTCTTT; CDR3 protein: CASLPAGGSSDTEAFF
D gene: TRBD1; V gene: TRBV4-2; clone size: few; J gene: TRBJ1-2; CDR3 DNA: TGTGCCAGCAGCCAAGAACCGAGCAGGGGGAATGGCTACACCTTC; CDR3 protein: CASSQEPSRGNGYTF
D gene: TRBD2; V gene: TRBV12-3/TRBV12-4; clone size: few; J gene: TRBJ2-5; CDR3 DNA: TGTGCCAGCAACCCCGGTCTAGCGGGTGAGACCCAGTACTTC; CDR3 protein: CASNPGLAGETQYF
D gene: NA; V gene: TRBV12-3/TRBV12-4; clone size: NA; J gene: TRBJ2-3; CDR3 DNA: TGTGCCAGCTTTTTGGGCCCCACAGATACGCAGTATTTT; CDR3 protein: CASFLGPTDTQYF
D gene: TRBD1; V gene: TRBV12-3/TRBV12-4; clone size: few; J gene: TRBJ1-4; CDR3 DNA: TGTGCCAGCAGTCGACAGGGTTGGGGCGATGAAAAACTGTTTTTT; CDR3 protein: CASSRQGWGDEKLFF
D gene: NA; V gene: TRBV4-1; clone size: many; J gene: TRBJ1-1; CDR3 DNA: TGCGCCAGCAGCCAAGATCTAGGGGGACCCAGCACTGAAGCTTTCTTT; CDR3 protein: CASSQDLGGPSTEAFF
D gene: NA; V gene: TRBV7-3; clone size: NA; J gene: TRBJ2-3; CDR3 DNA: TGTGCCAGCAGCTCTCTCAGCACAGATACGCAGTATTTT; CDR3 protein: CASSSLSTDTQYF
D gene: TRBD1; V gene: TRBV12-3/TRBV12-4; clone size: NA; J gene: TRBJ2-6; CDR3 DNA: TGTGCCAGCAGTTTGACAGGGGCGAACTCTGGGGCCAACGTCCTGACTTTC; CDR3 protein: CASSLTGANSGANVLTF
D gene: NA; V gene: TRBV5-1; clone size: few; J gene: TRBJ1-5; CDR3 DNA: TGCGCCAGCAGCCCTGGGGCAGGGTATAGCAATCAGCCCCAGCATTTT; CDR3 protein: CASSPGAGYSNQPQHF
D gene: NA; V gene: TRBV30; clone size: NA; J gene: TRBJ2-1; CDR3 DNA: TGTGCCTGGAGTGTACTTGTAGGGGAGCAGTTCTTC; CDR3 protein: CAWSVLVGEQFF
D gene: NA; V gene: TRBV12-3/TRBV12-4; clone size: few; J gene: TRBJ2-7; CDR3 DNA: TGTGCCAGCAGTTTCTCTGTGTACGAGCAGTACTTC; CDR3 protein: CASSFSVYEQYF
D gene: TRBD2; V gene: TRBV4-2; clone size: NA; J gene: TRBJ2-1; CDR3 DNA: TGTGCCAGCAGCCGCCTTCTAGCGGGGTCCTACAATGAGCAGTTCTTC; CDR3 protein: CASSRLLAGSYNEQFF
D gene: NA; V gene: TRBV7-9; clone size: few; J gene: TRBJ2-1; CDR3 DNA: TGTGCCAGCAGCCCCCCCCGGGGGTACAATGAGCAGTTCTTC; CDR3 protein: CASSPPRGYNEQFF
D gene: NA; V gene: TRBV4-1; clone size: few; J gene: TRBJ2-7; CDR3 DNA: TGCGCCAGCAGCCAAGTTCCCAGGACGGACTACGAGCAGTACTTC; CDR3 protein: CASSQVPRTDYEQYF
D gene: NA; V gene: TRBV30; clone size: few; J gene: TRBJ2-1; CDR3 DNA: TGTGCCTGGAGTGTAGCCCTCTACAATGAGCAGTTCTTC; CDR3 protein: CAWSVALYNEQFF
D gene: NA; V gene: TRBV9; clone size: many; J gene: TRBJ2-2; CDR3 DNA: TGTGCCAGCAGCGGCAGTGGAAACACCGGGGAGCTGTTTTTT; CDR3 protein: CASSGSGNTGELFF
D gene: NA; V gene: TRBV3-1; clone size: NA; J gene: TRBJ2-7; CDR3 DNA: TGTGCCAGCAGTACAGCGACATCCTACGAGCAGTACTTC; CDR3 protein: CASSTATSYEQYF
D gene: TRBD2; V gene: TRBV29-1; clone size: NA; J gene: TRBJ2-1; CDR3 DNA: TGCAGCGTTGTCCTAGGCGGGGGGGCATACAATGAGCAGTTCTTC; CDR3 protein: CSVVLGGGAYNEQFF
D gene: TRBD1; V gene: TRBV6-1; clone size: few; J gene: TRBJ2-7; CDR3 DNA: TGTGCCAGCAGGACAGGGTACTACGAGCAGTACTTC; CDR3 protein: CASRTGYYEQYF
D gene: NA; V gene: TRBV3-1; clone size: few; J gene: TRBJ2-2; CDR3 DNA: TGTGCCAGCAGCCAAGATCCGATCATCGCCGGGGAGCTGTTTTTT; CDR3 protein: CASSQDPIIAGELFF
D gene: NA; V gene: TRBV27; clone size: NA; J gene: TRBJ1-2; CDR3 DNA: TGTGCCAGCAGTTTAATTGAGGAACGGAGCTTCTATGGCTACACCTTC; CDR3 protein: CASSLIEERSFYGYTF
D gene: NA; V gene: TRBV7-9; clone size: many; J gene: TRBJ2-7; CDR3 DNA: TGTGCCAGCAGCTTAGCGGCGCGGGGGCTGTACGAGCAGTACTTC; CDR3 protein: CASSLAARGLYEQYF
D gene: NA; V gene: TRBV2; clone size: NA; J gene: TRBJ2-1; CDR3 DNA: TGTGCCAGCAGAGCAGATTCCAGCTCCTACAATGAGCAGTTCTTC; CDR3 protein: CASRADSSSYNEQFF